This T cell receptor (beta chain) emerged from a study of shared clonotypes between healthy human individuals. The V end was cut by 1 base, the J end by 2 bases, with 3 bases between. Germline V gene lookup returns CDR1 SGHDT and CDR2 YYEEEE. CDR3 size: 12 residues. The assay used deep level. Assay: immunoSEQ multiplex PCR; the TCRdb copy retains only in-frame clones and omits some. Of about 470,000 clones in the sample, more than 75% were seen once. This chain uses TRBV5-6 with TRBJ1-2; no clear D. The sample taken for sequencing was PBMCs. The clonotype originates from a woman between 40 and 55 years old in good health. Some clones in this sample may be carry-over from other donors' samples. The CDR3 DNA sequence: TGTGCCAGCAGCTTGTTGAACTATGGCTACACCTTC. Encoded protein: CASSLLNYGYTF.